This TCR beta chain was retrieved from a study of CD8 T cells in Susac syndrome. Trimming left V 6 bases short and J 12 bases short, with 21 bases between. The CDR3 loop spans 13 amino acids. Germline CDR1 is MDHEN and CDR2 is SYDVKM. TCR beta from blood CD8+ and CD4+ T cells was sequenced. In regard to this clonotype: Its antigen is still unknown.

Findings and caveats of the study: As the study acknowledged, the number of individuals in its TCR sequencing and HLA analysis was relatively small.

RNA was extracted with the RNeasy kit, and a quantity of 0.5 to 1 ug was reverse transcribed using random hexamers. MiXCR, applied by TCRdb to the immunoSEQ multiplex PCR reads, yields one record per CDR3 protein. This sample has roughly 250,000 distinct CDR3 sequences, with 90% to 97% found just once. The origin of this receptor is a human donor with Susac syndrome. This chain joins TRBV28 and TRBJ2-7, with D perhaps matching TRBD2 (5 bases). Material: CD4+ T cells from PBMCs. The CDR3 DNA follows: TGTGCCAGCAGCAGATCCCCTGGAGGCTTGGGGTACTTC. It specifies CASSRSPGGLGYF.